Each of the 11 T cell receptor beta chains below was sequenced from the same sample in a study of blood T cell repertoires in COVID-19. Sequencing used immunoSEQ multiplex PCR; TCRdb keeps in-frame clones, though not all of them. Of about 170,000 clones in the sample, around 90% are singletons; the top ten hold over 2%. Sequenced sample: peripheral blood. These receptors all come from a man aged 45-65 years who had recovered from COVID-19.

V is TRBV7-2 and J is TRBJ2-3, with TRBD2 identical over 10 bases. Germline CDR1 SGHTA, CDR2 FQGNSA. This CDR3 spans 16 amino acids. V dropped 1 base and J dropped 2; count of bases not matched to a gene: 3. The CDR3 nucleotides read TGTGCCAGCAGCTTAGGGACTAGCGGAATCACAGATACGCAGTATTTT. Protein sequence: CASSLGTSGITDTQYF.

Here the CDR3 reads CASRSTGLNTEAFF. CDR3 DNA sequence: TGTGCCAGCAGATCAACAGGACTAAACACTGAAGCTTTCTTT. This chain connects TRBV6-5 to TRBJ1-1, with a possible D match to TRBD1 (5 bases). Between the trimmed V and J ends, which lost 6 bases and 2 bases, there was a span of 13 bases. Germline loops: CDR1 MNHEY, CDR2 SVGAGI. The CDR3 is made up of 14 amino acids.

V gene TRBV19 combines with J gene TRBJ2-1; no reliable D call. Germline V gene data show CDR1 as LNHDA and CDR2 as SQIVND (reference sequence). The CDR3 spans 15 residues. The V end was cut by 3 bases, the J end by 6 bases, with 15 bases between. CDR3 loop: CASSIRENPPNEQFF. CDR3 bases: TGTGCCAGTAGTATCCGCGAAAATCCCCCCAATGAGCAGTTCTTC.

The CDR3 DNA reads TGTGCCAGCAGACCTGGGACAGCCTATAATTCACCCCTCCACTTT. It codes for CASRPGTAYNSPLHF. The rearrangement joins TRBV5-5 to TRBJ1-6; the match to TRBD1 covers 7 bases. J gave up 2 bases and V 5 bases, and 4 bases lay outside the gene matches. The CDR3 contains 15 residues. Looked up from germline, CDR1 is SGHKS and CDR2 is YYEKEE (reference sequence).

This chain joins TRBV5-4 and TRBJ1-6; 10 nucleotides agree with TRBD1. The CDR3 is 16 amino acids. The V gene's germline CDR1 is SGHNT and CDR2 YYREEE (reference sequence). J gave up 10 bases and V 2 bases, and 9 bases lay outside the gene matches. CDR3 region: CASSLLTGGMGSPLHF. CDR3 DNA sequence: TGTGCCAGCAGCTTACTGACAGGGGGCATGGGGTCACCCCTCCACTTT.

The CDR3: CASSFRGDTQYF. CDR3 DNA sequence: TGTGCCAGCAGTTTTCGGGGTGATACGCAGTATTTT. The chain links TRBV27 to TRBJ2-3; D might be TRBD2 (5 bases). Trimming took 3 bases from V and 6 from J, leaving 7 bases between them. The CDR3 runs 12 residues. Germline loops: CDR1 MNHEY, CDR2 SMNVEV (reference sequence).

The rearrangement uses TRBV6-2 or TRBV6-3 and TRBJ2-4; 7 bases line up with TRBD2. Germline CDR1 is MNHEY and CDR2 is SVGEGT. The CDR3 is 16 residues long. The V gene end was trimmed by 2 bases and the J gene end by 0 bases; junction bases not matched to a gene: 4. The CDR3 DNA is TGTGCCAGCAGTTACCTAGCGGCGTTAGCCAAAAACATTCAGTACTTC. Its translation: CASSYLAALAKNIQYF.

The chain has TRBV29-1 and TRBJ2-1; 9 nucleotides align to TRBD1. Trimming removed 7 bases from V and 6 bases from J; junction bases left unmatched: 4. The germline V gene encodes CDR1 SQVTM and CDR2 ANQGSEA. The CDR3 has 12 amino acids. CDR3 amino acids: CSGSDRGNEQFF. The CDR3 DNA reads TGCAGCGGCTCGGACAGGGGCAATGAGCAGTTCTTC.

The V and J genes are TRBV2 and TRBJ2-7; 13 bases align to TRBD2. This CDR3 is 16 amino acids long. With V trimmed by 6 bases and J by 1 base, 6 bases remained unmatched. CDR1 is SNHLY, CDR2 FYNNEI, per germline. For the CDR3, the DNA is TGTGCCAGCAGCTCCTGGACTAGCGGGAGTTCCTACGAGCAGTACTTC. Its translation is CASSSWTSGSSYEQYF.

The chain links TRBV6-6 to TRBJ1-6; 8 nucleotides line up with TRBD1. With V trimmed by 6 bases and J by 7 bases, 8 bases remained unmatched. This CDR3 is 15 amino acids long. Germline-derived CDR1 and CDR2 are MNHNY and SVGAGI (reference sequence). As DNA, the CDR3 is TGTGCCAGCAGGGACGCAGGGGGCCGAAATTCACCCCTCCACTTT. Its protein is CASRDAGGRNSPLHF.

The chain combines TRBV10-3 with TRBJ2-2, with 7 positions matching TRBD1. Trimming took 10 bases from V and 0 from J; bases not matched to a gene: 5. The CDR3 runs 14 residues. Per germline, CDR1 ENHRY and CDR2 SYGVKD. This CDR3 reads CATTQGANTGELFF. In DNA form, the CDR3 reads TGTGCCACCACCCAGGGGGCGAACACCGGGGAGCTGTTTTTT.